This T cell receptor beta chain was sequenced during a study of blood T cell repertoires in COVID-19. Study summary: The study drew acute and convalescent COVID-19 samples from the United States, Italy and Spain.

Germline CDR1 and CDR2: MNHEY and SVGAGI. Trimming stripped 2 bases from V and 0 bases from J, with 7 bases between. The CDR3 is 14 amino acids. Per the authors' pipeline: Quantification of nucleated cells was approximated via reference gene primer amplification. Sequencing used immunoSEQ multiplex PCR; TCRdb keeps in-frame clones, though not all of them. V, J and clone size are taken as reported in that table, and D and trimming were inferred from the DNA itself. The sample carries some 48,000 clones, around 90% recorded once. This clone is a singleton in its sample. The rearrangement joins TRBV6-5 to TRBJ1-1, with TRBD1 as a possible D gene (5 bases). The material sequenced was peripheral blood. The receptor was isolated from a man in his fifties or sixties with active COVID-19. The CDR3 protein is CASSYQGMNTEAFF. CDR3 DNA: TGTGCCAGCAGTTACCAGGGAATGAACACTGAAGCTTTCTTT.